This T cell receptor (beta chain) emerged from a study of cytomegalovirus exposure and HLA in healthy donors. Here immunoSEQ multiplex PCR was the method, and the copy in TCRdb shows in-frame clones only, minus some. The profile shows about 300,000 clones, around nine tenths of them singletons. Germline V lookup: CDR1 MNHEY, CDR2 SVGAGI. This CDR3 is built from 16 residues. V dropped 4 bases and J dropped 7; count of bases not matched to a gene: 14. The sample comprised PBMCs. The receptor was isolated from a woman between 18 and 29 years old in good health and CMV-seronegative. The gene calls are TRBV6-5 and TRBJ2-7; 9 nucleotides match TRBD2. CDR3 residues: CASSSLAGVTFWEQYF. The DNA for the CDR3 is TGTGCCAGCAGTTCTTTAGCGGGGGTGACGTTTTGGGAGCAGTACTTC.